The present entry profiles one TCR beta chain with its context. Its antigen is unidentified. Per the germline V gene, CDR1 is SGDLS and CDR2 is YYNGEE. Trimming cost V 0 bases and J 0 bases, with 12 bases left between them. CDR3 size: 16 residues. These data are taken from a study of cytomegalovirus exposure and HLA in healthy donors. Study findings and constraints: Per published reports, the classifier diagnosed cytomegalovirus status with high specificity and sensitivity. A few chains linked to CMV were shown in vitro to be specific for CMV antigens. Later, an analysis found that TCR clusters from the first cohort tended to co-occur in the 130 or so validation repertoires.

The repertoire was sequenced with immunoSEQ multiplex PCR; TCRdb's copy has only in-frame clones and lacks some. The top ten clones hold about 3.1% of a sample with approximately 41,000 clones, about 93% of them seen once. This receptor was obtained from a man younger than 35 in good health and CMV-seronegative. The source material was PBMCs. The rearrangement uses TRBV9 and TRBJ1-1; no definite D call. The CDR3 loop is CASSVGAAIMNTEAFF. As DNA, the CDR3 is TGTGCCAGCAGCGTAGGGGCAGCCATTATGAACACTGAAGCTTTCTTT.